Below are 23 T cell receptor beta chains sequenced from a single sample in a study of lymphopenia after photon versus proton radiotherapy (dated by TCRdb to about 2019). Library prep was done by the immunoSEQ multiplex PCR assay. TCRdb stores this immuneACCESS table with in-frame sequences only. Part of the clones is absent; in the studies checked, under half of the shortfall reflects unresolved V genes, and no reason is known for the rest. The sample data list about 7,000 clones, and roughly 91% of these were observed just once. Around a sixth of the sample goes to the ten largest clones. The material was peripheral blood, obtained from a patient treated with photon-based radiotherapy. The receptors were gathered from a man aged 60-69 years with cholangiocarcinoma.

The rearrangement joins TRBV4-1 to TRBJ1-4; TRBD1 might be the D (5 bases). The CDR3 length is 16 residues. Germline values: CDR1 MGHRA, CDR2 YSYEKL. The germline V and J ends were trimmed by 4 bases and 6 bases, with 18 bases remaining between them. The CDR3 DNA follows: TGCGCCAGCAGCCCTGATATTAGCAGGGTCGATGAAAAACTGTTTTTT. Translating gives CASSPDISRVDEKLFF.

The chain has TRBV14 and TRBJ2-5; D gene uncertain. The CDR3 loop spans 17 amino acids. Trimming took off 2 bases at V and 7 bases at J, with 23 bases between the two ends. CDR1 and CDR2 from the germline V gene are SGHDN and FVKESK. CDR3 bases: TGTGCCAGCAGCCAAAGAGGATGGGGAACTAACCGAGGGACCCAGTACTTC. It codes for CASSQRGWGTNRGTQYF.

The genes are TRBV12-2 and TRBJ1-4; TRBD1 is the table's D call and was not checked against the DNA. TRBV12-2 is noted as a pseudogene. The CDR3 is 14 residues long. The CDR3 is CASRPGQGNEKLFF. The CDR3 DNA reads as TGTGCAAGTCGTCCGGGACAGGGTAATGAAAAACTGTTTTTT.

The CDR3: CASSLAGPNYEQYF. DNA of the CDR3: TGTGCCAGCAGTTTGGCGGGACCCAACTACGAGCAGTACTTC. The chain is built from TRBV27 and TRBJ2-7, with a tentative D call TRBD2 (6 bases). Per the germline V gene, CDR1 is MNHEY and CDR2 is SMNVEV (reference sequence). Trimming took 3 bases from V and 3 from J, leaving 12 bases between them. The CDR3 totals 14 residues.

The chain combines TRBV12-5 with TRBJ2-2; 15 bases match TRBD2. The germline V gene encodes CDR1 LGHNT and CDR2 FRNRAP. This CDR3 spans 16 amino acids. Trimming removed 5 bases from V and 4 bases from J; junction bases left unmatched: 2. CDR3 protein: CASGLGLAGGTGELFF. CDR3 DNA: TGTGCTAGTGGTCTGGGACTAGCGGGGGGCACCGGGGAGCTGTTTTTT.

The chain recombines TRBV6-1 with TRBJ2-7; D may be TRBD2 (5 bases). The CDR3 totals 15 residues. Between the trimmed V and J ends, which lost 2 bases and 2 bases, there was a span of 13 bases. Germline V gives CDR1 MNHNS, CDR2 SASEGT. DNA for the CDR3: TGTGCCAGCAGTGAACCCTCGGGGTTTACCTACGAGCAGTACTTC. Its protein is CASSEPSGFTYEQYF.

The chain has TRBV6-1 and TRBJ2-7, with TRBD1 matching over 8 bases. Germline CDR1 reads MNHNS; CDR2 reads SASEGT. With 7 bases clipped from V and 6 bases from J, the junction kept 8 bases outside the gene matches. The CDR3 spans 13 residues. CDR3 nucleotides: TGTGCCAGCACCCCAGGGGGCAAGGGCGAGCAGTACTTC. Amino acids: CASTPGGKGEQYF.

V gene TRBV2 combines with J gene TRBJ1-3; D call uncertain. With 8 bases removed from V and 2 bases from J, the gap between germline ends came to 19 bases. Germline V gene lookup returns CDR1 SNHLY and CDR2 FYNNEI. The length of the CDR3 is 16 residues. This CDR3 reads CASAKEDRVAGNTIYF. As DNA, the CDR3 is TGTGCCAGCGCCAAGGAGGATAGGGTAGCTGGAAACACCATATATTTT.

V is TRBV28 and J is TRBJ1-5, with D possibly matching TRBD1 (6 bases). Trimming pared 0 bases from V and 4 bases from J, leaving 10 bases between. The germline gives CDR1 MDHEN, CDR2 SYDVKM. There are 15 residues in the CDR3. The CDR3 bases are TGTGCCAGCAGTTTATGGGGGGCTCAAAATCAGCCCCAGCATTTT. Its translation: CASSLWGAQNQPQHF.

This chain uses TRBV7-8 with TRBJ2-1, with TRBD2 identical over 7 bases. Losses at the gene ends were 5 bases for V and 6 bases for J; bases not matched to a gene: 10. This CDR3 spans 15 amino acids. In germline, CDR1 is SGHVS, CDR2 FQNEAQ. CDR3 DNA: TGTGCCAGCAGCCCTATGCGGGGGTATTTCAATGAGCAGTTCTTC. It codes for CASSPMRGYFNEQFF.

This chain connects TRBV12-5 to TRBJ2-4, with TRBD1 as a possible D gene (5 bases). V was clipped by 6 bases and J by 9 bases, with 24 bases between them. The V gene's germline CDR1 is LGHNT and CDR2 FRNRAP. The CDR3 has 16 residues. CDR3 region: CASGPPRASDQGIQYF. The CDR3 bases are TGTGCTAGTGGCCCCCCACGGGCCTCGGACCAGGGCATTCAGTACTTC.

The chain employs TRBV28 and TRBJ1-6; TRBD1 is a possible D gene (5 bases). Germline V CDR1 and CDR2: MDHEN, SYDVKM. Trimming took off 4 bases at V and 10 bases at J, with 14 bases between the two ends. The CDR3 is made up of 14 amino acids. The CDR3 DNA sequence: TGTGCCAGCAGTTCGGGGCAGGCCAACTCACCCCTCCACTTT. Amino acids: CASSSGQANSPLHF.

In DNA form, the CDR3 reads TGTGCCAGCAGCGCCCATTCCGGGGCCTTTAGCTCCTACGAGCAGTACTTC. Protein product: CASSAHSGAFSSYEQYF. The chain has TRBV9 and TRBJ2-7; D may match TRBD1 or TRBD2 (5 bases each). The ends were cut back, 3 bases at V and 0 bases at J, with 19 bases in the middle. Germline-derived CDR1 and CDR2 are SGDLS and YYNGEE. The CDR3 has 17 residues.

The chain joins TRBV4-2 to TRBJ2-6; no clear D gene. Looked up from germline, CDR1 is LGHNA and CDR2 is YNFKEQ. The CDR3 contains 18 residues. The V end lost 0 bases, the J end lost 0 bases, and 12 bases lay between the germline ends. The CDR3 nucleotides read TGTGCCAGCAGCCAAGACCAAAGACTGAGCTCTGGGGCCAACGTCCTGACTTTC. Protein product: CASSQDQRLSSGANVLTF.

This clone was seen just once. This sequence joins TRBV4-1 and TRBJ2-5; D is perhaps TRBD2 (5 bases). The CDR3 is made up of 13 amino acids. The germline CDR1 and CDR2 sequences are MGHRA and YSYEKL. Between the trimmed V and J ends, which lost 0 bases and 5 bases, there was a span of 7 bases. In nucleotides, the CDR3 is TGCGCCAGCAGCCAAGATAGGAGGGAGACCCAGTACTTC. Translating it yields CASSQDRRETQYF.

This chain links TRBV7-6 with TRBJ2-1, with TRBD2 matching over 8 bases. Trimming removed 3 bases from V and 5 bases from J; junction bases left unmatched: 6. The length of the CDR3 is 15 residues. Germline V gene lookup returns CDR1 SGHVS and CDR2 FNYEAQ. The CDR3 bases are TGTGCCAGCAGCTTTACGGGGGGGCCGAACAATGAGCAGTTCTTC. Protein product: CASSFTGGPNNEQFF.

A single count supports this clone. Here the CDR3 reads CASSHSQARQWAFF. The CDR3 bases are TGTGCCAGCAGCCATTCGCAGGCCAGGCAATGGGCTTTCTTT. This chain connects TRBV14 to TRBJ1-1, with D uncertain. The CDR3 spans 14 residues. Between the trimmed V and J ends, which lost 3 bases and 11 bases, there was a span of 19 bases. Germline loops: CDR1 SGHDN, CDR2 FVKESK.

The rearrangement links TRBV19 to TRBJ2-1; D not resolved. The CDR3 covers 15 residues. V was cut by 4 bases and J by 6 bases, with 16 bases left in between. Germline CDR1 LNHDA, CDR2 SQIVND (reference sequence). Here the CDR3 reads CASSTRRPVFNEQFF. CDR3 in DNA: TGTGCCAGTAGTACCCGCCGACCAGTCTTCAATGAGCAGTTCTTC.

The chain is built from TRBV10-1 and TRBJ2-7, with 8 positions matching TRBD1. V shed 3 bases, J shed 3 bases, and the junction held 13 bases outside the gene matches. CDR1 WNHNN and CDR2 SYGVQD come from the germline V gene (reference sequence). The length of the CDR3 is 17 residues. For the CDR3, the DNA is TGCGCCAGCAGTGAATGGAGGATCCAAGACAGGGGCTACGAGCAGTACTTC. Residues: CASSEWRIQDRGYEQYF.

J is TRBJ2-3 and V is TRBV7-9; D remains ambiguous. CDR1 and CDR2 (germline): SEHNR, FQNEAQ (reference sequence). The CDR3 consists of 15 residues. The V and J ends lost 1 base and 0 bases respectively, with 8 bases between them. CDR3 loop: CASSLVATSTDTQYF. In nucleotides, the CDR3 is TGTGCCAGCAGCTTAGTGGCTACTAGCACAGATACGCAGTATTTT.

The J gene is TRBJ2-4, the V gene TRBV28; no firm D call. With 6 bases removed from V and 4 bases from J, the gap between germline ends came to 10 bases. The CDR3 extends over 13 amino acids. CDR1 is MDHEN and CDR2 is SYDVKM in the germline V gene. CDR3 coding DNA: TGTGCCAGCAGCCCTTCCCCTAAAAACATTCAGTACTTC. The encoded protein is CASSPSPKNIQYF.

The chain recombines TRBV28 with TRBJ1-6; 8 bases fit TRBD1. J gave up 7 bases and V 6 bases, and 8 bases lay outside the gene matches. Germline loops: CDR1 MDHEN, CDR2 SYDVKM. This CDR3 spans 15 amino acids. The CDR3 sequence: CASSSRGLLNSPLHF. In DNA, the CDR3 is TGTGCCAGCAGCTCCAGGGGGCTGTTAAATTCACCCCTCCACTTT.

About this clone: Other nucleotide sequences from this sample produce the same CDR3. V gene TRBV4-3 combines with J gene TRBJ2-2; no clear D. CDR1 LGHNA and CDR2 YSLEER come from the germline V gene. There are 13 residues in the CDR3. V lost 0 bases and J 8 bases, leaving 7 bases between the germline ends. The CDR3 sequence: CASSQDISGELFF. The DNA of the CDR3 is TGCGCCAGCAGCCAAGATATCTCTGGGGAGCTGTTTTTT.